The 28 T cell receptor beta chains below come from one sample, sequenced in a study of blood T cells in healthy people across ages. Alongside a J-beta primer mix, a sample-barcoded 5' primer served in a second PCR lasting roughly 6 to 12 cycles. TCRdb reanalysed the 5' RACE reads using MiXCR and keeps one entry per CDR3 protein. The sample lists over 500,000 distinct CDR3 sequences, over 25% occurring once. This sample also belongs to another study, concerning T cells of mothers and their children.

The sequencing input was blood. These receptors all come from a boy aged 2 to 10 in good health.

This clonotype was seen a few times. The rearrangement links TRBV20-1 to TRBJ2-1; D unclear. CDR3 length: 10 residues. V was clipped by 8 bases and J by 7 bases, with 9 bases between them. Germline CDR1 and CDR2: DFQATT and SNEGSKA (reference sequence). Here the CDR3 reads CSPRANEQFF. The CDR3 DNA sequence: TGCAGTCCTCGGGCTAATGAGCAGTTCTTC.

There are a few counts of this clonotype. This sequence joins TRBV7-2 and TRBJ1-3; D is unresolved. The V and J ends lost 8 bases and 2 bases respectively, with 22 bases between them. Germline CDR1 is SGHTA and CDR2 is FQGNSA. CDR3 length: 17 amino acids. CDR3 in amino acids: CASPPAGSAGPGNTIYF. In DNA form, the CDR3 reads TGTGCCAGCCCCCCGGCCGGGTCGGCTGGGCCTGGAAACACCATATATTTT. The entire variable domain, with the rest obtained from reference TRBV7-2 and TRBJ1-3, is as follows: GAGVSQSPSNKVTEKGKDVELRCDPISGHTALYWYRQSLGQGLEFLIYFQGNSAPDKSGLPSDRFSAERTGGSVSTLTIQRTQQEDSAVYLCASPPAGSAGPGNTIYFGEGSWLTVV.

This clonotype was seen a handful of times. The chain links TRBV20-1 to TRBJ2-3, with TRBD2 matching 12 bases. The CDR3 spans 14 residues. Germline assignment: CDR1 DFQATT and CDR2 SNEGSKA (reference sequence). With 5 bases clipped from V and 4 bases from J, the junction kept 4 bases outside the gene matches. The CDR3 loop reads CSASTSGGPDTQYF. As DNA, the CDR3 is TGCAGTGCTTCGACTAGCGGGGGACCAGATACGCAGTATTTT.

This chain links TRBV7-9 with TRBJ2-4, with D perhaps matching TRBD1 (6 bases). Trimming pared 8 bases from V and 8 bases from J, leaving 13 bases between. CDR3 length: 12 residues. Germline V CDR1 and CDR2: SEHNR, FQNEAQ (reference sequence). Here the CDR3 DNA reads TGTGCCAGCGGGGGCTTGGGGGACATTCAGTACTTC. Translation gives CASGGLGDIQYF.

The rearrangement joins TRBV5-1 to TRBJ2-1; TRBD2 agrees at 11 bases. The CDR3 covers 19 residues. The ends lost 4 bases at V and 2 bases at J; junction bases unmatched: 14. Germline V lookup: CDR1 SGHRS, CDR2 YFSETQ. The CDR3 is CASSLAGTSGPLPYNEQFF. The CDR3 DNA reads TGCGCCAGCAGCCTTGCGGGGACTAGCGGCCCTCTTCCCTACAATGAGCAGTTCTTC.

There are a few counts of this clonotype. The chain carries TRBV12-3 or TRBV12-4 and TRBJ2-7; 9 bases agree with TRBD2. Losses at the gene ends were 2 bases for V and 0 bases for J; bases not matched to a gene: 11. The CDR3 contains 18 residues. CDR3 loop: CASSLRAGGHILSYEQYF. CDR3 coding DNA: TGTGCCAGCAGTTTACGAGCGGGGGGACACATACTCTCCTACGAGCAGTACTTC.

This chain connects TRBV7-8 to TRBJ2-5; D uncertain. The J call is uncertain, as TRBJ2-7 better fits the DNA end. The CDR3 runs 14 residues. Germline lookup yields CDR1 SGHVS and CDR2 FQNEAQ. CDR3 DNA: TGTGCCAGCAGCCCCCTAGGCGACTCCTACGAGCAGTACTTC. This translates into CASSPLGDSYEQYF.

This chain links TRBV7-3 with TRBJ1-5; D remains ambiguous. Germline V gene lookup returns CDR1 SGHTA and CDR2 FQGTGA. This CDR3 comprises 13 residues. With 5 bases removed from V and 4 bases from J, the gap between germline ends came to 9 bases. The CDR3 sequence: CASSPLPNQPQHF. CDR3 sequence (DNA): TGTGCCAGCAGCCCCCTGCCTAATCAGCCCCAGCATTTT. The full variable domain, its missing parts supplied by reference TRBV7-3 and TRBJ1-5, is GAGVSQTPSNKVTEKGKYVELRCDPISGHTALYWYRQSLGQGPEFLIYFQGTGAADDSGLPNDRFFAVRPEGSVSTLKIQRTERGDSAVYLCASSPLPNQPQHFGDGTRLSIL.

In this sample, this clonotype turned up a few times. The gene calls are TRBV7-2 and TRBJ2-5, with TRBD2 matching over 7 bases. The J call may be mistaken, given a closer DNA end match to TRBJ2-1. Germline values: CDR1 SGHTA, CDR2 FQGNSA. CDR3 length equals 14 residues. Here the CDR3 reads CASSPSAGNNEQFF. The CDR3 DNA follows: TGTGCCAGCAGCCCCTCAGCGGGAAACAATGAGCAGTTCTTC.

This sequence joins TRBV7-2 and TRBJ2-7; D tentatively fits TRBD1 or TRBD2 (6 bases each). Looked up from germline, CDR1 is SGHTA and CDR2 is FQGNSA. The V end was cut by 4 bases, the J end by 7 bases, with 20 bases between. This CDR3 region has 15 residues. CDR3 loop: CASSSTGGRVSEQYF. DNA for the CDR3: TGTGCCAGCAGCTCGACCGGGGGCAGGGTATCGGAGCAGTACTTC.

Regarding this clonotype: The CDR3 carries no conserved terminal phenylalanine or tryptophan, so it likely arises from a read error. The chain employs TRBV20-1 and TRBJ2-7, with 9 bases aligning to TRBD2. The CDR3 covers 13 residues. Germline-derived CDR1 and CDR2 are DFQATT and SNEGSKA (reference sequence). The V and J ends lost 6 bases and 2 bases, in that order; junction bases with no gene match: 5. CDR3 region: CSASSGGAYEQYS. DNA of the CDR3: TGCAGTGCAAGTAGCGGGGGAGCCTACGAGCAGTACTCC.

This clonotype occurred a few times. The chain links TRBV12-3 or TRBV12-4 to TRBJ2-5; D is possibly TRBD2 (6 bases). The J call may be faulty, since TRBJ2-1 better matches the DNA end. The CDR3 is made up of 15 amino acids. The CDR3 spells CASNVGTYIGNEQFF. The CDR3 coding sequence is TGTGCCAGCAATGTGGGGACTTACATAGGGAATGAGCAGTTCTTC.

This chain links TRBV20-1 with TRBJ2-7; 10 nucleotides line up with TRBD2. The V gene end was trimmed by 5 bases and the J gene end by 6 bases; junction bases not matched to a gene: 13. CDR1 and CDR2 from the germline V gene are DFQATT and SNEGSKA (reference sequence). The CDR3 is 15 amino acids. The DNA for the CDR3 is TGCAGTGCTCCCTCTAGCGGGGGCACCTGGGGCGAGCAGTACTTC. It encodes CSAPSSGGTWGEQYF.

This clonotype was detected a few times. The J gene is TRBJ1-1, the V gene TRBV20-1, with 10 bases aligning to TRBD1. This CDR3 comprises 15 residues. In germline, CDR1 is DFQATT, CDR2 SNEGSKA (reference sequence). J gave up 5 bases and V 0 bases, and 6 bases lay outside the gene matches. CDR3 residues: CSARDRQGARTEAFF. For the CDR3, the DNA is TGCAGTGCTAGAGATAGACAGGGGGCGAGGACTGAAGCTTTCTTT.

This chain links TRBV7-8 with TRBJ2-7; a possible D gene is TRBD1 (6 bases). CDR3 length: 14 amino acids. V was trimmed by 5 bases and J by 7 bases, leaving 18 bases between them. Germline assignment: CDR1 SGHVS and CDR2 FQNEAQ. Written as DNA, the CDR3 is TGTGCCAGCAGCCGAACAACAGGGCCGGGAGAGCAGTACTTC. It translates to CASSRTTGPGEQYF. Full variable domain (missing parts from reference TRBV7-8 and TRBJ2-7): GAGVSQSPRYKVAKRGQDVALRCDPISGHVSLFWYQQALGQGPEFLTYFQNEAQLDKSGLPSDRFFAERPEGSVSTLKIQRTQQEDSAVYLCASSRTTGPGEQYFGPGTRLTVT.

The chain recombines TRBV4-2 with TRBJ2-4; 13 bases map to TRBD2. Germline lookup yields CDR1 LGHNA and CDR2 YNFKEQ. CDR3 length: 15 residues. V shed 7 bases and J 5 bases; nucleotides not matched to a gene: 5. Here the CDR3 reads CASTRLAGGQNIQYF. As DNA, the CDR3 is TGTGCCAGCACACGACTAGCGGGGGGCCAAAACATTCAGTACTTC.

This clonotype was seen only a few times. The V call is TRBV7-2, the J call TRBJ1-4; D gene uncertain. Trimming removed 3 bases from V and 3 bases from J, with 8 bases in between. The CDR3 consists of 14 residues. The germline V gene has CDR1 SGHTA and CDR2 FQGNSA. CDR3 coding DNA: TGTGCCAGCAGCTTTGCCGGGTCTAATGAAAAACTGTTTTTT. Translated: CASSFAGSNEKLFF.

V is TRBV7-2 and J is TRBJ2-5; D not certain. TRBJ2-1 matches the DNA end more closely, so the J call is doubtful. Germline V lookup: CDR1 SGHTA, CDR2 FQGNSA. The CDR3 loop spans 12 amino acids. Here the CDR3 reads CASSLRVGEQFF. As DNA, the CDR3 is TGTGCCAGCAGCTTAAGGGTCGGAGAGCAGTTCTTC.

The chain recombines TRBV14 with TRBJ2-7; D remains unclear. Trimming shortened V by 0 bases and J by 2 bases, and 2 bases separated the two germline ends. Germline V gene sequence: CDR1 SGHDN, CDR2 FVKESK. The CDR3 covers 12 residues. The CDR3 is CASSQEAYEQYF. The CDR3, as DNA: TGTGCCAGCAGCCAAGAGGCCTACGAGCAGTACTTC.

In regard to this clonotype: The CDR3 does not end in the conserved phenylalanine or tryptophan, so this is likely a read error. The limits of the CDR3 on the DNA are not certain, so only TCRdb's listed CDR3 is given. The chain carries TRBV21-1 and TRBJ2-6; the table's D call TRBD1 went unverified against the DNA. TRBV21-1 is tagged as a pseudogene. The CDR3 contains 11 residues when both ends are counted. The CDR3 is CASTPLGTGNV.

The chain has TRBV9 and TRBJ1-5; possible D gene TRBD1, 5 bases. Germline CDR1 SGDLS, CDR2 YYNGEE. This CDR3 has 14 residues. V gave up 0 bases and J gave up 4 bases, with 8 bases separating them. The CDR3 DNA follows: TGTGCCAGCAGCGTAGGGGGCCAAAATCAGCCCCAGCATTTT. Protein: CASSVGGQNQPQHF. The full variable domain, completed using reference TRBV9 and TRBJ1-5, is DSGVTQTPKHLITATGQRVTLRCSPRSGDLSVYWYQQSLDQGLQFLIQYYNGEERAKGNILERFSAQQFPDLHSELNLSSLELGDSALYFCASSVGGQNQPQHFGDGTRLSIL.

The rearrangement links TRBV3-1 to TRBJ2-5, with 11 bases aligning to TRBD2. This CDR3 is 15 amino acids long. Per the germline V gene, CDR1 is LGHDT and CDR2 is YNNKEL (reference sequence). The V and J ends lost 3 bases and 5 bases, in that order; junction bases with no gene match: 5. The CDR3 reads CASSHGTSGGETQYF. DNA of the CDR3: TGTGCCAGCAGCCATGGGACTAGCGGCGGTGAGACCCAGTACTTC.

The chain links TRBV21-1 to TRBJ2-7; the D call in the table, TRBD1, was not verified against the DNA. TRBV21-1 is given as a pseudogene. This CDR3 contains 15 residues. The CDR3 region has the DNA TGTGCCAGCAGCAAGGGACAGGGGAATAACTACGAGCAGTACTTC. This encodes CASSKGQGNNYEQYF.

The chain uses TRBV5-1 and TRBJ1-2; D not resolved. Deletions cut 0 bases from V and 4 bases from J, with 10 bases between. CDR1 and CDR2 (germline): SGHRS, YFSETQ. CDR3 size: 14 residues. The CDR3 here is CASSLVAGTYGYTF. As DNA, the CDR3 is TGCGCCAGCAGCTTGGTGGCAGGAACCTATGGCTACACCTTC.

The rearrangement joins TRBV9 to TRBJ2-5, with D hard to call. The CDR3 has 14 residues. Germline assignment: CDR1 SGDLS and CDR2 YYNGEE. V was clipped by 4 bases and J by 0 bases, with 10 bases between them. The CDR3 here is CASSSASHQETQYF. The CDR3 DNA sequence: TGTGCCAGCAGCTCAGCCAGCCACCAAGAGACCCAGTACTTC.

This clonotype has just a few counts. The chain recombines TRBV12-3 or TRBV12-4 with TRBJ1-4, with D possibly being TRBD1 (5 bases). This CDR3 is 14 amino acids long. Trimming took 4 bases from V and 4 from J, leaving 10 bases between them. Written as DNA, the CDR3 is TGTGCCAGCAGTTCCGACAGCTATAATGAAAAACTGTTTTTT. Residues: CASSSDSYNEKLFF.

The V gene is TRBV7-9, the J gene TRBJ2-4; D gene unclear. Trimming took off 4 bases at V and 3 bases at J, with 7 bases between the two ends. The V gene's germline CDR1 is SEHNR and CDR2 FQNEAQ (reference sequence). The CDR3 covers 13 residues. The DNA for the CDR3 is TGTGCCAGCAGCTCTGGTGACAAAAACATTCAGTACTTC. Its protein product is CASSSGDKNIQYF. Together with reference TRBV7-9 and TRBJ2-4, the CDR3 gives the full variable domain: DTGVSQNPRHKITKRGQNVTFRCDPISEHNRLYWYRQTLGQGPEFLTYFQNEAQLEKSRLLSDRFSAERPKGSFSTLEIQRTEQGDSAMYLCASSSGDKNIQYFGAGTRLSVL.

This clonotype was seen only a few times. The chain's CDR3 is CASSVVGTTGELFF. The DNA for the CDR3 is TGTGCCAGCAGCGTAGTTGGGACCACCGGGGAGCTGTTTTTT. J is TRBJ2-2 and V is TRBV9, with D tentatively TRBD1 or TRBD2 (5 bases each). The CDR3 consists of 14 residues. V dropped 0 bases and J dropped 4 bases, with 7 bases sitting between them. Germline CDR1 reads SGDLS; CDR2 reads YYNGEE.